These 14 T cell receptor beta chains share one sample of origin, sequenced in a study of T cell responses to AZD1222 COVID-19 vaccine. Data came from immunoSEQ multiplex PCR; TCRdb stores just in-frame clones and leaves some out. Among 95,000 to 120,000 clones listed, about 86% were seen once. The sequences come from peripheral blood, collected on day 0 of AZD1222 vaccination. The receptors come from an adult in good health.

This chain joins TRBV4-3 and TRBJ1-5; D gene unclear. Germline V gene lookup returns CDR1 LGHNA and CDR2 YSLEER. V was clipped by 4 bases and J by 5 bases, with 18 bases between them. The CDR3 totals 16 residues. In nucleotides, the CDR3 is TGCGCCAGCAGCCTAGACTACCGGACGGATTATCAGCCCCAGCATTTT. This translates into CASSLDYRTDYQPQHF.

The genes are TRBV29-1 and TRBJ2-3, with D uncertain. V was trimmed by 5 bases and J by 5 bases, leaving 8 bases between them. The CDR3 runs 11 residues. Germline-derived CDR1 and CDR2 are SQVTM and ANQGSEA. The CDR3 nucleotides read TGCAGCGTTCTAATCCGAGATACGCAGTATTTT. Translation: CSVLIRDTQYF.

This clone was found a few times. The gene calls are TRBV4-2 and TRBJ1-5; 7 bases map to TRBD1. The trim removed 1 base at V and 7 bases at J, leaving 4 bases unmatched. The CDR3 runs to 14 residues. Germline CDR1 is LGHNA and CDR2 is YNFKEQ. The CDR3 is CASSQGTGDQPQHF. The CDR3, as DNA: TGTGCCAGCAGCCAAGGTACAGGGGACCAGCCCCAGCATTTT.

This rearrangement joins TRBV3-1 (or the pseudogene TRBV3-2) to TRBJ1-2; 7 nucleotides agree with TRBD1. The CDR3 has 13 amino acids. Germline CDR1 LGHDT, CDR2 YNNKEL (reference sequence). The trim removed 4 bases at V and 2 bases at J, leaving 1 base unmatched. The CDR3 loop is CASSPTGNYGYTF. The CDR3, as DNA: TGTGCCAGCAGCCCGACAGGGAACTATGGCTACACCTTC.

The chain joins TRBV2 to TRBJ1-5; D call uncertain. The V gene lost 5 bases and the J gene lost 5 bases, with 13 bases spanning the gap. The V gene's germline CDR1 is SNHLY and CDR2 FYNNEI. The length of the CDR3 is 14 residues. CDR3 sequence reads: CASSWLRGDQPQHF. For the CDR3, the DNA is TGTGCCAGCAGTTGGCTCAGAGGAGATCAGCCCCAGCATTTT.

The DNA of the CDR3 is TGCGCCAGCAGCCCCCATCGGGGGCTCCAGAACACTGAAGCTTTCTTT. This sequence encodes CASSPHRGLQNTEAFF. This sequence joins TRBV5-1 and TRBJ1-1, with a tentative D call TRBD1 (6 bases). Germline V gives CDR1 SGHRS, CDR2 YFSETQ. The CDR3 is 16 residues long. Trimming cost V 4 bases and J 1 base, with 17 bases left between them.

The V gene is TRBV5-4, the J gene TRBJ1-2; perhaps TRBD1 as D (6 bases). The CDR3 runs 16 residues. V shed 4 bases and J shed 1 base, with 17 bases lying between them. Germline V gene data show CDR1 as SGHNT and CDR2 as YYREEE (reference sequence). In DNA form, the CDR3 reads TGTGCCAGCAGCGGGGGCCCAGACTTCTATAACTATGGCTACACCTTC. Its translation is CASSGGPDFYNYGYTF.

The V gene is TRBV7-9, the J gene TRBJ1-3; D unclear. CDR1 and CDR2 (germline): SEHNR, FQNEAQ (reference sequence). The length of the CDR3 is 12 residues. This CDR3 is CATGSSGNTIYF. CDR3 DNA: TGTGCGACGGGGAGCTCTGGAAACACCATATATTTT.

J is TRBJ2-3 and V is TRBV3-1 (or the pseudogene TRBV3-2), with 12 positions matching TRBD2. The V and J ends lost 2 bases and 6 bases, in that order; junction bases with no gene match: 3. This CDR3 contains 15 residues. Germline-derived CDR1 and CDR2 are LGHDT and YNNKEL (reference sequence). The CDR3: CASSQPSGGADTQYF. The CDR3 coding sequence is TGTGCCAGCAGCCAACCTAGCGGGGGGGCGGATACGCAGTATTTT.

The gene calls are TRBV14 and TRBJ1-4, with no clear D. Per the germline V gene, CDR1 is SGHDN and CDR2 is FVKESK. Between the trimmed V and J ends, which lost 4 bases and 8 bases, there was a span of 8 bases. This CDR3 comprises 12 residues. The CDR3 protein is CASSPVGEKLFF. The CDR3 nucleotides read TGTGCCAGCAGCCCAGTAGGAGAAAAACTGTTTTTT.

The J gene is TRBJ2-3, the V gene TRBV7-2, with D possibly TRBD2 on 6 matching bases. Germline loops: CDR1 SGHTA, CDR2 FQGNSA. CDR3 length equals 16 residues. Trimming removed 8 bases from V and 3 bases from J, with 21 bases in between. CDR3 residues: CASRTRGTGGTDTQYF. As DNA, the CDR3 is TGTGCCAGCCGAACACGCGGCACAGGAGGGACAGATACGCAGTATTTT.

The CDR3 loop is CAWSAYPGQGNYGYTF. The DNA for the CDR3 is TGTGCCTGGAGTGCCTATCCGGGACAGGGAAACTATGGCTACACCTTC. The V and J genes are TRBV30 and TRBJ1-2; 9 nucleotides match TRBD1. The CDR3 consists of 16 residues. Germline-derived CDR1 and CDR2 are GTSNPN and SVGIG (reference sequence). V was clipped by 1 base and J by 2 bases; unmatched bases: 8.

The rearrangement uses TRBV10-3 and TRBJ2-5; 8 nucleotides line up with TRBD2. Germline V gives CDR1 ENHRY, CDR2 SYGVKD. The CDR3 has 15 residues. The V and J ends lost 4 bases and 2 bases, in that order; junction bases with no gene match: 6. CDR3 nucleotide sequence: TGTGCCATCAGTGGGAGAAGCGGGGGACAAGAGACCCAGTACTTC. Residues: CAISGRSGGQETQYF.

V and J are TRBV6-5 and TRBJ1-5; 7 nucleotides line up with TRBD1. Germline CDR1 and CDR2: MNHEY and SVGAGI. J lost 0 bases, V lost 5 bases, and 4 bases had no gene match. The CDR3 is made up of 15 amino acids. The CDR3 protein is CASSIGQDSNQPQHF. The CDR3 nucleotides are TGTGCCAGCAGTATCGGACAGGATAGCAATCAGCCCCAGCATTTT.